This TCR beta chain was recovered during a study of cytomegalovirus exposure and HLA in healthy donors. Study-wide results and limits: As was reported, the classifier diagnosed cytomegalovirus status with high specificity and sensitivity.

Germline assignment: CDR1 MGHRA and CDR2 YSYEKL. V dropped 0 bases and J dropped 6; count of bases not matched to a gene: 1. CDR3 length equals 14 residues. This clone was observed a few times. The antigen is undetermined. The study ran its PCR with 60 Vbeta and 13 Jbeta primers. Profiling relied on immunoSEQ multiplex PCR, and the TCRdb table lists in-frame clones only, not all of them. This sample has 64,000 or so clones, with 60% to 70% found just once. This receptor was obtained from a man aged 40-49 years in good health and CMV-seropositive. The J gene is TRBJ1-5, the V gene TRBV4-1; TRBD1 matches 8 bases. The material sequenced was PBMCs. CDR3 DNA sequence: TGCGCCAGCAGCCAAGAGGACAGGGCTCAGCCCCAGCATTTT. It translates to CASSQEDRAQPQHF.